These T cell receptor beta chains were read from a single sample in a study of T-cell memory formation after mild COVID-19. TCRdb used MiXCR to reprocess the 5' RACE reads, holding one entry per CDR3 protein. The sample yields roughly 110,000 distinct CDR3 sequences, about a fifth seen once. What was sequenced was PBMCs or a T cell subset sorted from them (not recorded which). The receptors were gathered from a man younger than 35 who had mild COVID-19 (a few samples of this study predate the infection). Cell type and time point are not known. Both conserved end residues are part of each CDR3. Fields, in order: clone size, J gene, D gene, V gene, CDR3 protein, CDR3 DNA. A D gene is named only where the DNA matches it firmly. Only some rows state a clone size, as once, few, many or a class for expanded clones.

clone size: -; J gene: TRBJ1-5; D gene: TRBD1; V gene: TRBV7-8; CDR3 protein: CASSLWQGVEPPQHF; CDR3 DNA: TGTGCCAGCAGCTTATGGCAGGGGGTAGAACCGCCCCAGCATTTT
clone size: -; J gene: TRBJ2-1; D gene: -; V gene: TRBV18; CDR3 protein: CASSPPSGATYNEQFF; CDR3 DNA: TGTGCCAGCTCACCACCCTCGGGGGCGACCTACAATGAGCAGTTCTTC
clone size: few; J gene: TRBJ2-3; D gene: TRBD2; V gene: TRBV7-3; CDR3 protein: CASSSTTSGGDTDTQYF; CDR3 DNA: TGTGCCAGCAGCTCCACCACTAGCGGGGGAGACACAGATACGCAGTATTTT
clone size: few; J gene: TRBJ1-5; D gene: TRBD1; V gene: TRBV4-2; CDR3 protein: CASSQDLLGQGSALRNQPQHF; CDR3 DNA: TGTGCCAGCAGCCAAGATCTTCTGGGACAGGGGTCCGCGCTTCGCAATCAGCCCCAGCATTTT
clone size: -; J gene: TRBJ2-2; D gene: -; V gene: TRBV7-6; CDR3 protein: CASSASDPAYTGELFF; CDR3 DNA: TGTGCCAGCAGCGCCTCGGACCCGGCCTACACCGGGGAGCTGTTTTTT
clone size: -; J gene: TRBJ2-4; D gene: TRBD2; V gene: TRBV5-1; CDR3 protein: CASSVRGGSDLAKNIQYF; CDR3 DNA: TGCGCCAGCAGCGTACGGGGGGGGTCCGATCTAGCCAAAAACATTCAGTACTTC
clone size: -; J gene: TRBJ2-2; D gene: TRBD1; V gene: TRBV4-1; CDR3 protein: CASSQDGTGGFTGELFF; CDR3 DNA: TGCGCCAGCAGCCAAGATGGGACAGGGGGCTTCACCGGGGAGCTGTTTTTT
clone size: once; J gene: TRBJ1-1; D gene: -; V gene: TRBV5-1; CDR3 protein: CASSPGHGTMNTEAFF; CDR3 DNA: TGCGCCAGCAGCCCCGGACACGGAACCATGAACACTGAAGCTTTCTTT
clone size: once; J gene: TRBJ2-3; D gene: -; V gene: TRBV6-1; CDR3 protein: CASSEIVSGGTDTQYF; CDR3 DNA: TGTGCCAGCAGTGAAATAGTGAGCGGTGGCACAGATACGCAGTATTTT
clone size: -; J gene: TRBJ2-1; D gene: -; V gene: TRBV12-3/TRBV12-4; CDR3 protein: CASSFWGGEQFF; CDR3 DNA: TGTGCCAGCAGTTTCTGGGGCGGTGAGCAGTTCTTC
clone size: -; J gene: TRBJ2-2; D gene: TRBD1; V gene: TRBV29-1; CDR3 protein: CSVGARAGGADTGELFF; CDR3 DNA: TGCAGCGTTGGGGCGCGGGCAGGGGGCGCCGACACCGGGGAGCTGTTTTTT
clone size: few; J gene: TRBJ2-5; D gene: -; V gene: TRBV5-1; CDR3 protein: CASSFSGTQYF; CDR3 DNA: TGCGCCAGCAGCTTCAGCGGAACCCAGTACTTC
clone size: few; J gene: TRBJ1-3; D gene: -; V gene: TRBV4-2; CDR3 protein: CASSQDVPLSGNTIYF; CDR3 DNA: TGTGCCAGCAGCCAAGACGTCCCATTGTCTGGAAACACCATATATTTT
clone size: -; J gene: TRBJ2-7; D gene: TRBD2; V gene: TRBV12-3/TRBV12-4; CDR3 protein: CASGTGGPPYEQYF; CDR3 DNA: TGTGCCAGCGGGACGGGGGGGCCCCCCTACGAGCAGTACTTC
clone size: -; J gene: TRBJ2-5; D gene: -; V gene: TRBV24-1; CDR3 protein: CATSDPDSYQETQYF; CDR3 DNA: TGTGCCACCAGTGATCCCGACTCGTACCAAGAGACCCAGTACTTC
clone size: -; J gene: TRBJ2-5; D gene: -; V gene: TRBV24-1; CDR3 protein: CATSDPRQGGRQETQYF; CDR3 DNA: TGTGCCACCAGTGATCCTCGACAGGGAGGGAGGCAAGAGACCCAGTACTTC
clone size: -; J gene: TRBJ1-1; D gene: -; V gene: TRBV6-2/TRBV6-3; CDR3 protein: CASRWARTTEAFF; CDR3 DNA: TGTGCCTCCCGTTGGGCCAGGACAACTGAAGCTTTCTTT
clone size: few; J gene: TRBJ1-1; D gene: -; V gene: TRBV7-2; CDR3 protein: CASSPGGTRWAFF; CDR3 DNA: TGTGCCAGCAGCCCGGGAGGAACCCGGTGGGCTTTCTTT
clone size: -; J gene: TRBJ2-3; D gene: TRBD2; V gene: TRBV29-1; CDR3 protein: CSVGLAGQGDTQYF; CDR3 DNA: TGCAGCGTCGGACTAGCGGGGCAGGGGGATACGCAGTATTTT
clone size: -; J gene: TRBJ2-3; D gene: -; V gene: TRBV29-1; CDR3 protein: CSVGGLALDTQYF; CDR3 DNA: TGCAGCGTTGGGGGGCTAGCGTTAGATACGCAGTATTTT
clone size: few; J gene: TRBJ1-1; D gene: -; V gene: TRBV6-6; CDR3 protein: CASSRRTTEAFF; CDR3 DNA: TGTGCCAGCAGCCGTCGGACGACTGAAGCTTTCTTT
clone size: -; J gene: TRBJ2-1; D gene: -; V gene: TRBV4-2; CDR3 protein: CASSQDQGWDEQFF; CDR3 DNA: TGTGCCAGCAGCCAAGATCAGGGGTGGGATGAGCAGTTCTTC
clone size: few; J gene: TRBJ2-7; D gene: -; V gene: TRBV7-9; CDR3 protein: CASSHRQSYEQYF; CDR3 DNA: TGTGCCAGCAGCCACCGACAGTCCTACGAGCAGTACTTC
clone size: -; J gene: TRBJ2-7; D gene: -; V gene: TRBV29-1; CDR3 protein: CSVEDPDRSSYEQYF; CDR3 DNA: TGCAGCGTTGAAGACCCCGATCGGAGCTCCTACGAGCAGTACTTC
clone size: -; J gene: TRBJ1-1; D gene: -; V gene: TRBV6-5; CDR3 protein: CASSSTYEAFF; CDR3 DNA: TGTGCCAGCAGTTCTACATACGAAGCTTTCTTT
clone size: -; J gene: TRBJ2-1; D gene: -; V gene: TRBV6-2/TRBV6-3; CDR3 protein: CASSSPRFDAYEQFF; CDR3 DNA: TGTGCCAGCAGTTCCCCTAGATTCGACGCCTATGAGCAGTTCTTC
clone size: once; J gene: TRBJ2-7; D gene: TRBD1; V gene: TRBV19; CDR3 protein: CASSSTGTGAYEQYF; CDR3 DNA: TGTGCCAGTAGTTCGACCGGGACAGGGGCCTACGAGCAGTACTTC
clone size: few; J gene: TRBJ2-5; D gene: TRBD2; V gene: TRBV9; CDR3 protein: CASSATSGGAGETQYF; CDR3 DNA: TGTGCCAGCAGCGCGACTAGCGGGGGGGCCGGCGAGACCCAGTACTTC
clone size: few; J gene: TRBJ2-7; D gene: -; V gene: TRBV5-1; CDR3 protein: CASSLWVGAFYEQYF; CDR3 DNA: TGCGCCAGCAGCTTGTGGGTCGGTGCGTTCTACGAGCAGTACTTC
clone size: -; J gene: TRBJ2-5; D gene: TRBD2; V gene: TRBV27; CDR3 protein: CASSLLTSADPGTQYF; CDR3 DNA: TGTGCCAGCAGTTTATTGACTAGCGCGGACCCGGGTACCCAGTACTTC
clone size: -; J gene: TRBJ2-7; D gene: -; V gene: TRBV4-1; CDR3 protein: CASSPASATFYEQYF; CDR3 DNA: TGCGCCAGCAGCCCAGCTAGCGCAACCTTCTACGAGCAGTACTTC
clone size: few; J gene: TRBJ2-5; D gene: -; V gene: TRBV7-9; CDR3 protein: CASRRRFGTQETQYF; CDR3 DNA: TGTGCCAGCAGACGCCGGTTCGGGACCCAAGAGACCCAGTACTTC
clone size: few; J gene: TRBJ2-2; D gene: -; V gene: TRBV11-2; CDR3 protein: CASSFRPGPGTGELFF; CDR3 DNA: TGTGCCAGCAGCTTCCGGCCAGGCCCGGGCACCGGGGAGCTGTTTTTT
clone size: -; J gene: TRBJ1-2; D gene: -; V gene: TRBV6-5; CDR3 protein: CASSYSPGLGGYTF; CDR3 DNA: TGTGCCAGCAGTTACTCTCCAGGTCTTGGGGGCTACACCTTC
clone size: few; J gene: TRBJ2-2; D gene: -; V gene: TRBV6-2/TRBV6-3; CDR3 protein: CASSPLITTGELFF; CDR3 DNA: TGTGCCAGCAGCCCCCTGATAACCACCGGGGAGCTGTTTTTT
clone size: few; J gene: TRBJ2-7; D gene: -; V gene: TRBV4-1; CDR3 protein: CASSHPRDYEQYF; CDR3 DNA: TGCGCCAGCAGCCATCCCAGGGATTACGAGCAGTACTTC
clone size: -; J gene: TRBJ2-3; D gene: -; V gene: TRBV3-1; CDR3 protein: CASSQGSLSDGWDTQYF; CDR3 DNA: TGTGCCAGCAGCCAAGGGTCTCTCTCTGATGGGTGGGATACGCAGTATTTT
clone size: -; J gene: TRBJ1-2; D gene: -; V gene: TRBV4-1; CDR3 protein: CASSKGEANYGYTF; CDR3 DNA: TGCGCCAGCAGCAAAGGGGAAGCTAACTATGGCTACACCTTC
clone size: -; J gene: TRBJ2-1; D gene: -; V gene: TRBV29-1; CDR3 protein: CSVEGSQPLYNEQFF; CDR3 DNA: TGCAGCGTTGAAGGGTCTCAGCCCCTGTACAATGAGCAGTTCTTC
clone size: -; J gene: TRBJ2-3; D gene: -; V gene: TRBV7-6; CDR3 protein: CASSFRPLSKTDTQYF; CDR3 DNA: TGTGCCAGCAGCTTTCGGCCCTTGTCTAAGACAGATACGCAGTATTTT
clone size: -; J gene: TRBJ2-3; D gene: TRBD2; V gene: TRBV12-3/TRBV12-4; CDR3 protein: CASSSSGVSTDTKYF; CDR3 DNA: TGTGCCAGCAGTTCTAGCGGGGTTAGCACAGATACGAAGTATTTT
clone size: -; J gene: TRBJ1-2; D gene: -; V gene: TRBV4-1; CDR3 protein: CASSLKQDSPYGYTF; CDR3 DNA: TGCGCCAGCAGCCTAAAACAGGACAGTCCTTATGGCTACACCTTC
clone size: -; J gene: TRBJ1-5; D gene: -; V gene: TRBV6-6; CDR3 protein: CASTIGGSNQPQHF; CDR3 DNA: TGTGCCAGCACCATCGGGGGTAGCAATCAGCCCCAGCATTTT
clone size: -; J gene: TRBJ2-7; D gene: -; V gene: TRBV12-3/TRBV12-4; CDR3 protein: CASRPRDIYEQYF; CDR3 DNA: TGTGCCAGCAGGCCGAGGGACATTTACGAGCAGTACTTC
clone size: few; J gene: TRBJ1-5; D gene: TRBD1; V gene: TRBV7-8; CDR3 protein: CASSFSRDRGHSNQPQHF; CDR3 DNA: TGTGCCAGCAGCTTTTCCAGGGACAGGGGGCATAGCAATCAGCCCCAGCATTTT
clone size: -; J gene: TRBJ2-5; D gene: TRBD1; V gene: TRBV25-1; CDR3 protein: CATGGWETQYF; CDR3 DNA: TGTGCGACAGGGGGCTGGGAGACCCAGTACTTC
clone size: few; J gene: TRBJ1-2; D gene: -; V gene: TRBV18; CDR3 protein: CASSPDSGQEGYTF; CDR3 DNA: TGTGCCAGCTCACCGGATTCAGGGCAAGAGGGCTACACCTTC
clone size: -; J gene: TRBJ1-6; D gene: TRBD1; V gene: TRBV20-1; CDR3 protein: CSAFSGTGTNSPLHF; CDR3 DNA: TGCAGTGCTTTTTCCGGGACAGGGACAAATTCACCCCTCCACTTT
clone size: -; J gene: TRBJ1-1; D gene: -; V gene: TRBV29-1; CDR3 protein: CSTWNPEAFF; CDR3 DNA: TGCAGCACCTGGAACCCTGAAGCTTTCTTT
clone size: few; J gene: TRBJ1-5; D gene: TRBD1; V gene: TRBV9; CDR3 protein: CASSAQGAGNQHQHF; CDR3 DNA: TGTGCCAGCAGCGCCCAGGGGGCGGGCAATCAGCACCAGCATTTT
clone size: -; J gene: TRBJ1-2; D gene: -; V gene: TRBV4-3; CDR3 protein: CASSQKVNYGYTF; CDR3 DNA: TGCGCCAGCAGCCAAAAGGTGAACTATGGCTACACCTTC
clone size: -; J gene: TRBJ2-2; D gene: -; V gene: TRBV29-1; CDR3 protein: CSVETATGELFF; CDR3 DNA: TGCAGCGTCGAGACAGCAACCGGGGAGCTGTTTTTT
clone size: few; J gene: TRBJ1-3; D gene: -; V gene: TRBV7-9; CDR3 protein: CASSLNGGPGNTIYF; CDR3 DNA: TGTGCCAGCAGCTTAAACGGGGGGCCTGGAAACACCATATATTTT